The source of this T cell receptor (beta chain) is a study of blood T cell repertoires in COVID-19. For the study at large: Nucleic acid was either cDNA or gDNA, and it came from T cells, B-cell-depleted T cells, or PBMCs.

CDR1 and CDR2 (germline): SGHTA, FQGNSA. The CDR3 sequence is 16 residues long. Losses at the gene ends were 3 bases for V and 2 bases for J; bases not matched to a gene: 4. Per the original methods: By means of reference gene primer amplification, nucleated cell counts were estimated. TCRdb's table, derived via immunoSEQ multiplex PCR, lists solely in-frame clones and lacks some. V and J calls and clone size are as listed in that table; D and trimming were resolved from the DNA. The sample records about 150,000 clones, 85% to 90% being singletons. This clone was counted a few times. The receptor was isolated from a woman in her forties or fifties with active or convalescent COVID-19. The J gene is TRBJ1-6, the V gene TRBV7-2; 7 bases line up with TRBD1. The specimen sequenced was peripheral blood. In DNA form, the CDR3 reads TGTGCCAGCAGCTTTCGGACAGGTGCCTATAATTCACCCCTCCACTTT. It codes for CASSFRTGAYNSPLHF.